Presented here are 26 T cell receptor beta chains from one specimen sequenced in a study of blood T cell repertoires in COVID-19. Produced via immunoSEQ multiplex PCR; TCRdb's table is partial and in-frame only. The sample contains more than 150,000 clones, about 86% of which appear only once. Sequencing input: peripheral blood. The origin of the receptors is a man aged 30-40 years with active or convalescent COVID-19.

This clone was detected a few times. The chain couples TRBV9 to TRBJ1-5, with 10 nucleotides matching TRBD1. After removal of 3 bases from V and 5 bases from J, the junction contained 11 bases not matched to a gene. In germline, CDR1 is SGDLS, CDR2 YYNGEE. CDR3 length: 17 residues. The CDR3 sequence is CASSARWTGGAYQPQHF. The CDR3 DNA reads TGTGCCAGCAGCGCCCGCTGGACAGGGGGGGCCTATCAGCCCCAGCATTTT.

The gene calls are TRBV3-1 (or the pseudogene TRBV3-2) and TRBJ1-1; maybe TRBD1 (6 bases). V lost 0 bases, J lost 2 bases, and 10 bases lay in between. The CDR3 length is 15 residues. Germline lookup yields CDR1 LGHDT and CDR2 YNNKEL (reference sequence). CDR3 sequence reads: CASSQEGTLNTEAFF. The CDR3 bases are TGTGCCAGCAGCCAAGAAGGGACACTCAACACTGAAGCTTTCTTT.

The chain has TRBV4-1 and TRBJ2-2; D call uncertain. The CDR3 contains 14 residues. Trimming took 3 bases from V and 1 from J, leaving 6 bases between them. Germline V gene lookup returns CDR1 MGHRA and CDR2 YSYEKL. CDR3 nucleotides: TGCGCCAGCAGCCACGCAGTGAACACCGGGGAGCTGTTTTTT. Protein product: CASSHAVNTGELFF.

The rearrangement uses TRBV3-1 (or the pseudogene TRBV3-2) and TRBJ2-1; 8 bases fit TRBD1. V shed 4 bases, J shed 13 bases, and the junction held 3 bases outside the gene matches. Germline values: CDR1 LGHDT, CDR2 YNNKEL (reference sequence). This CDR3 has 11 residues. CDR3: CASSLGQGQFF. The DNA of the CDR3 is TGTGCCAGCAGCCTCGGACAGGGCCAGTTCTTC.

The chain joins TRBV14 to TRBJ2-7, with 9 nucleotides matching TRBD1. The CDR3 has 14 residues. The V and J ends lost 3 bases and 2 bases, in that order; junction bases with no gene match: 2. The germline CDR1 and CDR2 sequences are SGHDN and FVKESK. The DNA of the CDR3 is TGTGCCAGCAGCCAGGGACAGGGAACCTACGAGCAGTACTTC. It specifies CASSQGQGTYEQYF.

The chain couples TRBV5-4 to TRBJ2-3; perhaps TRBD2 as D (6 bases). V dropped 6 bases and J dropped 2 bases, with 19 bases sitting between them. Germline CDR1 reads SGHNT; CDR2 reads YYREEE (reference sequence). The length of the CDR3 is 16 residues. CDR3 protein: CASTLGGARVTDTQYF. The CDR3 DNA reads TGTGCCAGCACCCTCGGGGGAGCTAGGGTCACAGATACGCAGTATTTT.

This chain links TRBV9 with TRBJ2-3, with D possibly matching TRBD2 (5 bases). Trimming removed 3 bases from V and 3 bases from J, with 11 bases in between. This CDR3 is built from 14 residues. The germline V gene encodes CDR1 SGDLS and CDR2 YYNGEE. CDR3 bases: TGTGCCAGCAGCGGCGGGCTCGAAACAGATACGCAGTATTTT. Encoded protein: CASSGGLETDTQYF.

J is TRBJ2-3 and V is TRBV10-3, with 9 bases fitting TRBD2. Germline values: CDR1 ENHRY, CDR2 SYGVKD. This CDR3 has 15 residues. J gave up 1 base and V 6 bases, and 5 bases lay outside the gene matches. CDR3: CAISPSGVGTDTQYF. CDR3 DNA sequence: TGTGCCATCAGCCCTAGCGGGGTGGGCACAGATACGCAGTATTTT.

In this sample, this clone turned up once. The CDR3 DNA reads TGTGCCAGCAGTGAAGGCCTAGAGGGAAAGAGAGGTGGCTACACCTTC. Its protein is CASSEGLEGKRGGYTF. This chain joins TRBV2 and TRBJ1-2; D ambiguous. CDR1 and CDR2 (germline): SNHLY, FYNNEI. This CDR3 has 16 residues. Trimming left V 1 base short and J 7 bases short, with 19 bases between.

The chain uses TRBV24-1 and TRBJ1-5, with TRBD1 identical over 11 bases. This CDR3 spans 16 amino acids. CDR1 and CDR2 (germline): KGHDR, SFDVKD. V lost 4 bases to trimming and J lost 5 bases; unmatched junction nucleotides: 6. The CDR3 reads CATSETGQGEYQPQHF. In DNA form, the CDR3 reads TGTGCCACCAGTGAAACGGGACAGGGGGAATATCAGCCCCAGCATTTT.

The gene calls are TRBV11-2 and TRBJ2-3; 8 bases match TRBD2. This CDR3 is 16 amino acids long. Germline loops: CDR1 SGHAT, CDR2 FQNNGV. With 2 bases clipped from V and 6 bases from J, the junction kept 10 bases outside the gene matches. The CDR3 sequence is CASSLLTSEPHDTQYF. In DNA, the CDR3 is TGTGCCAGCAGCTTATTGACTAGCGAGCCACACGATACGCAGTATTTT.

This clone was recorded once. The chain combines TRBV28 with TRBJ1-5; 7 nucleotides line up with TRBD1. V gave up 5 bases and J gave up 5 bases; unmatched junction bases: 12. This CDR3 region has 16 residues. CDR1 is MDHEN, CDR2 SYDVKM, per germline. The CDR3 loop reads CASSQPPRDSYQPQHF. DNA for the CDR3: TGTGCCAGCAGTCAGCCGCCCCGGGACAGCTATCAGCCCCAGCATTTT.

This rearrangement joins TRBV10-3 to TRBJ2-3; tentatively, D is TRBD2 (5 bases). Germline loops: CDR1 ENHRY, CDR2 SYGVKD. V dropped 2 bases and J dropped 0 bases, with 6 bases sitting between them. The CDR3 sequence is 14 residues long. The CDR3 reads CAISERGSTDTQYF. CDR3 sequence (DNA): TGTGCCATCAGTGAGCGGGGTAGCACAGATACGCAGTATTTT.

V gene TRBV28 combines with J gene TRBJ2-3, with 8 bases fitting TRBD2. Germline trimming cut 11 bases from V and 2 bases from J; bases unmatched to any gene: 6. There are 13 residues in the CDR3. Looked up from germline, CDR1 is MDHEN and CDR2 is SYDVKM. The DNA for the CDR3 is TGTGCCGGCTCGGGGGGGCTCACAGATACGCAGTATTTT. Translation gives CAGSGGLTDTQYF.

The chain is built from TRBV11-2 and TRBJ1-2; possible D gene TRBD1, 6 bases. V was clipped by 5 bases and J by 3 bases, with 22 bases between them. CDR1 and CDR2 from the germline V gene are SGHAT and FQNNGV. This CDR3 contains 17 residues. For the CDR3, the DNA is TGTGCCAGCAGCGGACCGTTCCGGGGGGGCGGGCACTATGGCTACACCTTC. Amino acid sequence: CASSGPFRGGGHYGYTF. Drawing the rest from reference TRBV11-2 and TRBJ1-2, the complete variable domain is EAGVAQSPRYKIIEKRQSVAFWCNPISGHATLYWYQQILGQGPKLLIQFQNNGVVDDSQLPKDRFSAERLKGVDSTLKIQPAKLEDSAVYLCASSGPFRGGGHYGYTFGSGTRLTVV.

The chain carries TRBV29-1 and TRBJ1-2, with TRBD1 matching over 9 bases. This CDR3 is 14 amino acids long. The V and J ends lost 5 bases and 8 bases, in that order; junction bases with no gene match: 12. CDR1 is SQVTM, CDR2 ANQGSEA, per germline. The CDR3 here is CSVRKTGQGGGYTF. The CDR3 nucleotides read TGCAGCGTTCGAAAGACGGGACAGGGCGGAGGCTACACCTTC.

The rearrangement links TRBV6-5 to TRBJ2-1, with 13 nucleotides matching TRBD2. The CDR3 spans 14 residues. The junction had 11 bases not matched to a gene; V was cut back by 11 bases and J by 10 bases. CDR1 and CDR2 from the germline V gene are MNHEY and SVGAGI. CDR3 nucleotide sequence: TGTGCCTCGGATACTAGCGGGGGGGCCGGAGAGCAGTTCTTC. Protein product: CASDTSGGAGEQFF.

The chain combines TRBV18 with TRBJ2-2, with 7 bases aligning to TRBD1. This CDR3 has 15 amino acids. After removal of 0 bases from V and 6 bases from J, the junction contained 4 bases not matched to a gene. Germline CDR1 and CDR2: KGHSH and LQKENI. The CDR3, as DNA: TGTGCCAGCTCACCACCATCTGGACAGGCCGGGGAGCTGTTTTTT. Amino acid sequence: CASSPPSGQAGELFF. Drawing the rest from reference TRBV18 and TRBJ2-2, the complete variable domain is NAGVMQNPRHLVRRRGQEARLRCSPMKGHSHVYWYRQLPEEGLKFMVYLQKENIIDESGMPKERFSAEFPKEGPSILRIQQVVRGDSAAYFCASSPPSGQAGELFFGEGSRLTVL.

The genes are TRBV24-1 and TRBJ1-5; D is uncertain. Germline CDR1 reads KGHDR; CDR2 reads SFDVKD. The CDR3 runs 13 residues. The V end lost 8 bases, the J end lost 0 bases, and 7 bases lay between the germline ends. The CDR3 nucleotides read TGTGCCACCAATCAGTATAGCAATCAGCCCCAGCATTTT. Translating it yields CATNQYSNQPQHF.

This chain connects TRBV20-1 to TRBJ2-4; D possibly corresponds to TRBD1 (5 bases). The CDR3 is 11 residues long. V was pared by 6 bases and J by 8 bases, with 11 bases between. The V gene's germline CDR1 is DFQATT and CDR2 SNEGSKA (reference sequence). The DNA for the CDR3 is TGCAGTGCCCAAAGGGGTGACATTCAGTACTTC. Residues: CSAQRGDIQYF.

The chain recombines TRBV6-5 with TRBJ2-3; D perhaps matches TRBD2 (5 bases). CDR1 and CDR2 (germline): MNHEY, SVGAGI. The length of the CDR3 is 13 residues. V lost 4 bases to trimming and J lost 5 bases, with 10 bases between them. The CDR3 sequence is CASSSRVRDTQYF. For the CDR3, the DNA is TGTGCCAGCAGTTCGAGGGTTAGAGATACGCAGTATTTT.

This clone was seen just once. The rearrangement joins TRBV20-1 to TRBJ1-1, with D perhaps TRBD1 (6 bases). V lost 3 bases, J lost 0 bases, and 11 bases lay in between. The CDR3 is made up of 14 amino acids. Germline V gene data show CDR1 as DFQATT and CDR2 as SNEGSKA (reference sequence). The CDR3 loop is CSASRGAMNTEAFF. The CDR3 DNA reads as TGCAGTGCTAGTCGGGGGGCGATGAACACTGAAGCTTTCTTT.

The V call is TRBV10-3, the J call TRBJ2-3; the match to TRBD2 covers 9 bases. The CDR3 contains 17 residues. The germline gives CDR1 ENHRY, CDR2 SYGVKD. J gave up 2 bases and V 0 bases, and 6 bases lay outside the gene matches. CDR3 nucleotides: TGTGCCATCAGTGAGTCGGCTAGCGGGATATTCACAGATACGCAGTATTTT. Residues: CAISESASGIFTDTQYF.

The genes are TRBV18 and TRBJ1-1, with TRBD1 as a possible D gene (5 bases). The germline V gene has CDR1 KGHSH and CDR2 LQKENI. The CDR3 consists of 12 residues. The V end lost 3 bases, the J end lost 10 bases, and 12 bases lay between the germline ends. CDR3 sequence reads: CASSPSQGRAFF. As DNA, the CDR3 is TGTGCCAGCTCACCCTCCCAGGGAAGAGCTTTCTTT.

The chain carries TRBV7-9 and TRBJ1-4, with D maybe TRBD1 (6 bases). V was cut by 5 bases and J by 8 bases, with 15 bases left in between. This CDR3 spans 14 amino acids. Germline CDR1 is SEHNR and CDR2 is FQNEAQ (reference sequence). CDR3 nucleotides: TGTGCCAGCAGCCCCGTTGAGGGGACAGAAAAACTGTTTTTT. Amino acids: CASSPVEGTEKLFF.

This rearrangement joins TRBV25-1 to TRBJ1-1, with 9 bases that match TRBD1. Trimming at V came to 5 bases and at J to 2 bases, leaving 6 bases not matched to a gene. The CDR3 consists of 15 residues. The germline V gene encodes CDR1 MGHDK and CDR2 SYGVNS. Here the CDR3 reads CASSTGTGNNTEAFF. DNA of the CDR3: TGTGCCAGCAGTACCGGGACAGGGAATAACACTGAAGCTTTCTTT.